One TCR beta chain is described in this entry. The antigen is undetermined. The record originates from a study of CD8+CD57+ T cells in acquired aplastic anemia. Genomic DNA, the template, was used for profiling of the TCR beta VDJ and CDR3. TCRdb reprocessed the reads via MiXCR and lists one record per CDR3 protein. The profile shows a few hundred thousand distinct CDR3 sequences, 60% to 80% of them singletons. CDR3 length: 17 amino acids. The trim removed 6 bases at V and 5 bases at J, leaving 16 bases unmatched. General study findings and limits: Patients versus controls showed no significant CD8+ Simpson's diversity difference.

Sequenced material: sorted CD4+, CD8+, or CD8+CD57+ T cells (not recorded which) from PBMCs. The receptor comes from a human donor in good health, serving as a control. The chain combines TRBV12-3 or TRBV12-4 with TRBJ2-5; 9 bases agree with TRBD2. The CDR3 loop reads CASSGGLAGGSGETQYF. Written as DNA, the CDR3 is TGTGCCAGCAGCGGTGGGCTGGCGGGGGGGAGTGGGGAGACCCAGTACTTC.